The T cell receptor (beta chain) described here comes from a study of technical replicates of blood from a few donors. The sample holds a few counts of this clone. The CDR3 totals 13 residues. J gave up 6 bases and V 4 bases, and 5 bases lay outside the gene matches. CDR1 is MGHRA and CDR2 is YSYEKL in the germline V gene. Produced via immunoSEQ multiplex PCR; TCRdb's table is partial and in-frame only. The sample contains over 50,000 clones, around 87% of which appear only once. The chain recombines TRBV4-1 with TRBJ1-1; 7 bases map to TRBD1. The receptor was isolated from a human donor in good health. Some clones in this sample may be carry-over from other donors' samples. The material sequenced was PBMCs. The CDR3 sequence: CASSRQGGSEAFF. The CDR3 DNA sequence: TGCGCCAGCAGCCGTCAGGGGGGCTCTGAAGCTTTCTTT.